The 13 T cell receptor beta chains listed next were all sequenced from one sample in a study of OX40 agonist ivuxolimab in advanced cancers. Produced via immunoSEQ multiplex PCR; TCRdb's table is partial and in-frame only. Altogether some 82,000 clones are present, about 91% being singletons, with the ten largest covering less than 0.85%. Sequencing was performed on CD4+ or CD8+ T cells sorted from blood, taken in a trial of the OX40 agonist ivuxolimab. These receptors were taken from an adult with an advanced solid tumor such as melanoma, head and neck, liver or kidney cancer.

The V call is TRBV7-2, the J call TRBJ2-7; TRBD2 matches 8 bases. Germline V CDR1 and CDR2: SGHTA, FQGNSA. V lost 8 bases to trimming and J lost 0 bases; unmatched junction nucleotides: 9. The CDR3 has 15 residues. The CDR3 coding sequence is TGTGCCAGCCAAATTCAGAGCGGGAGCTCCTACGAGCAGTACTTC. It specifies CASQIQSGSSYEQYF.

J is TRBJ1-1 and V is TRBV19, with 11 nucleotides matching TRBD1. CDR3 length equals 16 residues. The germline V gene encodes CDR1 LNHDA and CDR2 SQIVND (reference sequence). After removal of 6 bases from V and 2 bases from J, the junction contained 8 bases not matched to a gene. The CDR3 sequence: CASRWTGGRGNTEAFF. CDR3 bases: TGTGCCAGTAGGTGGACAGGGGGCAGGGGAAACACTGAAGCTTTCTTT.

The chain has TRBV28 and TRBJ1-3; 7 bases match TRBD1. Germline CDR1 reads MDHEN; CDR2 reads SYDVKM. The CDR3 runs to 14 residues. J was trimmed by 4 bases and V by 6 bases; bases with no gene match: 6. CDR3 sequence reads: CASRGDRVGNTIYF. The CDR3 bases are TGTGCCAGCAGAGGTGACAGGGTGGGAAACACCATATATTTT.

There are a few counts of this clone. The rearrangement uses TRBV5-4 and TRBJ2-1; 14 positions match TRBD2. With V trimmed by 0 bases and J by 8 bases, 4 bases remained unmatched. The CDR3 loop spans 16 amino acids. Germline-derived CDR1 and CDR2 are SGHNT and YYREEE (reference sequence). In nucleotides, the CDR3 is TGTGCCAGCAGCTTGGGGACTAGCGGGAGGTCTGATGAGCAGTTCTTC. Translation: CASSLGTSGRSDEQFF.

This chain joins TRBV9 and TRBJ2-1; the match to TRBD2 covers 7 bases. This CDR3 has 14 residues. After removal of 4 bases from V and 6 bases from J, the junction contained 7 bases not matched to a gene. Per germline, CDR1 SGDLS and CDR2 YYNGEE. Here the CDR3 reads CASSPWGGSNEQFF. The CDR3 DNA sequence: TGTGCCAGCAGCCCCTGGGGCGGGAGCAATGAGCAGTTCTTC.

The rearrangement uses TRBV7-8 and TRBJ2-7; D is possibly TRBD1 (6 bases). This CDR3 is built from 13 residues. Per germline, CDR1 SGHVS and CDR2 FQNEAQ. Trimming removed 6 bases at V and 2 bases at J, with 11 bases between. The CDR3 region is CASSRTGTYEQYF. CDR3 sequence (DNA): TGTGCCAGCAGTCGAACAGGGACCTACGAGCAGTACTTC.

The V call is TRBV5-4, the J call TRBJ2-5; D is ambiguous. The germline V gene has CDR1 SGHNT and CDR2 YYREEE (reference sequence). Trimming pared 0 bases from V and 1 base from J, leaving 4 bases between. This CDR3 contains 13 residues. CDR3 residues: CASSLASQETQYF. The DNA of the CDR3 is TGTGCCAGCAGCTTGGCCAGCCAAGAGACCCAGTACTTC.

This chain links TRBV18 with TRBJ1-3; no clear D. The V gene's germline CDR1 is KGHSH and CDR2 LQKENI. The CDR3 is 15 residues long. Trimming pared 4 bases from V and 0 bases from J, leaving 10 bases between. The CDR3 sequence: CASSLYGSSGNTIYF. The DNA of the CDR3 is TGTGCCAGCTCACTTTACGGTAGCTCTGGAAACACCATATATTTT. Looking up the rest from reference TRBV18 and TRBJ1-3 gives the full variable domain: NAGVMQNPRHLVRRRGQEARLRCSPMKGHSHVYWYRQLPEEGLKFMVYLQKENIIDESGMPKERFSAEFPKEGPSILRIQQVVRGDSAAYFCASSLYGSSGNTIYFGEGSWLTVV.

The chain joins TRBV28 to TRBJ1-3, with TRBD1 identical over 8 bases. V dropped 6 bases and J dropped 2; count of bases not matched to a gene: 0. CDR1 is MDHEN, CDR2 SYDVKM, per germline. The length of the CDR3 is 13 residues. The DNA for the CDR3 is TGTGCCAGCAGGACAGGGGCTGGAAACACCATATATTTT. Its protein is CASRTGAGNTIYF.

This chain joins TRBV6-5 and TRBJ2-7; maybe TRBD2 (6 bases). V was pared by 5 bases and J by 10 bases, with 15 bases between. The CDR3 extends over 12 amino acids. Germline V gene lookup returns CDR1 MNHEY and CDR2 SVGAGI. The CDR3 here is CASSAGTSPQYF. In nucleotides, the CDR3 is TGTGCCAGCAGTGCCGGGACTTCCCCCCAGTACTTC.

This chain joins TRBV4-2 and TRBJ2-5, with D tentatively TRBD2 (5 bases). The CDR3 loop spans 14 amino acids. V lost 4 bases to trimming and J lost 1 base, with 10 bases between them. CDR1 LGHNA and CDR2 YNFKEQ come from the germline V gene. The CDR3 loop is CASSRSGVQETQYF. The CDR3 DNA reads TGTGCCAGCAGCCGAAGCGGAGTCCAAGAGACCCAGTACTTC.

The chain links TRBV7-9 to TRBJ2-2, with 13 bases matching TRBD2. J was trimmed by 6 bases and V by 3 bases; bases with no gene match: 4. Per germline, CDR1 SEHNR and CDR2 FQNEAQ (reference sequence). This CDR3 region has 16 residues. The CDR3 DNA reads as TGTGCCAGCAGCTTCGGGACTAGCGGGATCGCCGGGGAGCTGTTTTTT. Protein sequence: CASSFGTSGIAGELFF.

The rearrangement joins TRBV28 to TRBJ1-3, with a possible D match to TRBD1 (5 bases). The CDR3 covers 16 residues. Germline loops: CDR1 MDHEN, CDR2 SYDVKM. With 6 bases removed from V and 4 bases from J, the gap between germline ends came to 19 bases. The CDR3 region is CASSLTSGFTGNTIYF. The CDR3 DNA reads TGTGCCAGCAGCCTTACCTCAGGGTTTACAGGAAACACCATATATTTT.